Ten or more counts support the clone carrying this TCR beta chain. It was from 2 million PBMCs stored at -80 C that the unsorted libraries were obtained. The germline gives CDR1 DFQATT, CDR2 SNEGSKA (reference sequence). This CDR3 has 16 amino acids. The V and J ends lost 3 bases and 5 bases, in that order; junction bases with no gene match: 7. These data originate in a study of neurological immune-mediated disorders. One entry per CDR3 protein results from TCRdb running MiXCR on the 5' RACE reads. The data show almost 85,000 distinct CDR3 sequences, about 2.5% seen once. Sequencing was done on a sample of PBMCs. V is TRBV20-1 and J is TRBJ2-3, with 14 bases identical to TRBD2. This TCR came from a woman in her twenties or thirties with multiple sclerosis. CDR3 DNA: TGCAGTGCTAGGGGACTAGCGGGAGCGGGAGAAGATACGCAGTATTTT. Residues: CSARGLAGAGEDTQYF.